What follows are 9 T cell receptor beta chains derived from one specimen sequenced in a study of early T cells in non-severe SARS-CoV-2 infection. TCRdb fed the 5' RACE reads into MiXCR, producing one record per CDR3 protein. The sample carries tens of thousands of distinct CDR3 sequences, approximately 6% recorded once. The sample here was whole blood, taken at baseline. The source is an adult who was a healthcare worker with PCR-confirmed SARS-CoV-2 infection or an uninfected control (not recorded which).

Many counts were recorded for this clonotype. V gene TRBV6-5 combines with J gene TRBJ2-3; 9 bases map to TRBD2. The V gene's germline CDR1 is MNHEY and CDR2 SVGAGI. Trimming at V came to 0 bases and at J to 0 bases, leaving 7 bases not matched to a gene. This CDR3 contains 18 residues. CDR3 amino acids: CASSYSQASGISTDTQYF. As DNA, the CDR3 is TGTGCCAGCAGTTACTCTCAAGCTAGCGGGATAAGCACAGATACGCAGTATTTT.

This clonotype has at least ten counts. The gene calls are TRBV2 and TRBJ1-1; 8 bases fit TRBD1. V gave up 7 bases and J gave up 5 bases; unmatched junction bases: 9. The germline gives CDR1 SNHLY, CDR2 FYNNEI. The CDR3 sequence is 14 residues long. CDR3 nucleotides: TGTGCCAGCAACTTGGACAGGGAGGTTACTGAAGCTTTCTTT. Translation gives CASNLDREVTEAFF.

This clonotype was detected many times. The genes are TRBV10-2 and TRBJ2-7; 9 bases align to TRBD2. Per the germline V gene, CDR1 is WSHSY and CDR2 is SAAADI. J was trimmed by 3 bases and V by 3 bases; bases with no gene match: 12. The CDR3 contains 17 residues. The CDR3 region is CASSDGPLAGIYYEQYF. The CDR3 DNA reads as TGCGCCAGCAGTGATGGTCCCCTAGCGGGAATATACTACGAGCAGTACTTC.

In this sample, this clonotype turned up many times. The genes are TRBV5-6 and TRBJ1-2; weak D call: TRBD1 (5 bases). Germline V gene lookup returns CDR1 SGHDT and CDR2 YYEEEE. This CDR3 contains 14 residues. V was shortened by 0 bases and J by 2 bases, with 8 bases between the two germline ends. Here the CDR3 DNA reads TGTGCCAGCAGCTTGGACCAGGGAAACTATGGCTACACCTTC. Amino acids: CASSLDQGNYGYTF.

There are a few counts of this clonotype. CDR3 nucleotides: TGTGCCAGCAGTTACACTAGCGTCAAAAACATTCAGTACTTC. This sequence encodes CASSYTSVKNIQYF. The chain carries TRBV6-2 or TRBV6-3 and TRBJ2-4; 7 bases agree with TRBD2. V lost 2 bases, J lost 3 bases, and 1 base stayed unmatched. The CDR3 contains 14 residues. CDR1 MNHEY and CDR2 SVGEGT come from the germline V gene.

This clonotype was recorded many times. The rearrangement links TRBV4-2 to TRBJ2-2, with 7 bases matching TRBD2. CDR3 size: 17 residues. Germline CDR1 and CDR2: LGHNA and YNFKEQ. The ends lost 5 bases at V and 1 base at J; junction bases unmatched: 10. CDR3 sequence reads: CASSNRLADMNTGELFF. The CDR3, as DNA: TGTGCCAGCAGCAACAGGCTAGCGGACATGAACACCGGGGAGCTGTTTTTT.

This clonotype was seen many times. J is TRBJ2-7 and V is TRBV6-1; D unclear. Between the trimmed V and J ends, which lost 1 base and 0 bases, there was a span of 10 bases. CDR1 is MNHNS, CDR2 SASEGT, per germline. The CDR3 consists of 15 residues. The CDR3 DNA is TGTGCCAGCAGTGAAGGGACGTTTAGCTCCTACGAGCAGTACTTC. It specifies CASSEGTFSSYEQYF.

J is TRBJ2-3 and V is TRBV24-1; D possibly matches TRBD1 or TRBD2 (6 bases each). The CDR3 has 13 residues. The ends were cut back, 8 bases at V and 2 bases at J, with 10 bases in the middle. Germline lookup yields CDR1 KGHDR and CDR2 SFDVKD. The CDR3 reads CATTGAFTDTQYF. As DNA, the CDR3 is TGTGCCACCACGGGGGCTTTCACAGATACGCAGTATTTT.

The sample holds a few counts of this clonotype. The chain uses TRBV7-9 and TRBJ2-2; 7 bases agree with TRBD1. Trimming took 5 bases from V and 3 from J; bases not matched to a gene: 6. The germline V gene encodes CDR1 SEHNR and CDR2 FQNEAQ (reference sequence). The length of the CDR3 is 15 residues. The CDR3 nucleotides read TGTGCCAGCAGCCCACCGGACAGGCACACCGGGGAGCTGTTTTTT. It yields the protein CASSPPDRHTGELFF.